This T cell receptor (beta chain) originates from a study of T cells in Graves' hyperthyroidism and ophthalmopathy. General study results and limits: Within blood appeared most thyroid clonotypes that had expanded above 0.001.

Template material for amplifying TCR beta CDR3 regions consisted of RNA transcripts. HTBI primers were used for first-round RT-PCR of the TCR CDR3. Using its own MiXCR run on the multiplex PCR reads, TCRdb lists one record per CDR3 protein. In the table there are approximately 400,000 distinct CDR3 sequences, roughly 14% of which are singletons. About this clonotype: Its target is unknown.

The J segment lost 0 bases and the V segment lost 2 bases, leaving 8 bases of the junction unmatched. CDR3 length equals 18 residues. Germline V CDR1 and CDR2: LGHDT, YNNKEL (reference sequence). The TCR sequence derives from a woman aged 25 to 39 with Graves' ophthalmopathy. Sequencing was done on a sample of blood. The rearrangement joins TRBV3-1 to TRBJ1-5; 9 bases map to TRBD1. The chain's CDR3 is CASSQTGGQRYSNQPQHF. CDR3 coding DNA: TGTGCCAGCAGCCAAACAGGGGGCCAGAGGTATAGCAATCAGCCCCAGCATTTT.